This is a list of T cell receptor beta chains from one sample in a study of blood T cell repertoires in COVID-19. The method was immunoSEQ multiplex PCR; TCRdb's version includes in-frame clones alone and lacks a portion of them. The table records around 41,000 clones, more than 70% of them present only once. Material: peripheral blood. The receptor set was obtained from a human donor in a cohort sampled during active COVID-19. Each CDR3 is given with its conserved first and last residue. D genes are given only for firm matches. The size field is filled for only some rows; it gives once, few, many or a size class.

abundance,d_gene,j_gene,v_gene,len,CDR3nt,CDR3aa
once,TRBD2,TRBJ2-7,TRBV28,15,TGTGCCAGCAGAGACGGACTAGCGGTTACCTACGAGCAGTACTTC,CASRDGLAVTYEQYF
once,TRBD1,TRBJ2-1,TRBV27,16,TGTGCCAGCAGTTTTTACCGGGACAGGCCTGCCAATGAGCAGTTCTTC,CASSFYRDRPANEQFF
NA,NA,TRBJ2-5,TRBV18,15,TGTGCCAGCTCACCGCGGGGAGCGGAACAAGAGACCCAGTACTTC,CASSPRGAEQETQYF
NA,NA,TRBJ1-3,TRBV5-6,15,TGTGCCAGCAGCCCCGGGTTTGGCTCTGGAAACACCATATATTTT,CASSPGFGSGNTIYF
NA,TRBD1,TRBJ1-3,TRBV2,16,TGTGCCATCCGGGACAGAGGGGAAGGCCCTGGAAACACCATATATTTT,CAIRDRGEGPGNTIYF
NA,NA,TRBJ2-3,TRBV30,12,TGTGCCTGGAGTCTTGGCACAGATACGCAGTATTTT,CAWSLGTDTQYF
NA,NA,TRBJ2-7,TRBV28,12,TGTGCCAGCAGTTTTAGCGGCTACGAGCAGTACTTC,CASSFSGYEQYF
once,TRBD2,TRBJ2-5,TRBV5-8,15,TGTGCCAGCAGCTTATCGGGAGGGCCGTTAGAGACCCAGTACTTC,CASSLSGGPLETQYF
NA,TRBD2,TRBJ2-5,TRBV2,14,TGTGCCAGCAGTAGACTAGCTCGCGGAGAGGCCCAGTACTTC,CASSRLARGEAQYF
NA,TRBD2,TRBJ2-7,TRBV24-1,16,TGTGCCACCAGTGATTTGGTTAAGGGAGGGCGCTACGAGCAGTACTTC,CATSDLVKGGRYEQYF
NA,NA,TRBJ2-3,TRBV4-2,13,TGTGCCAGCAGCCGACAGAGCACAGATACGCAGTATTTT,CASSRQSTDTQYF
NA,TRBD2,TRBJ2-3,TRBV30,15,TGTGCCTGGAGTAAGGCTAGCGGGGGCACAGATACGCAGTATTTT,CAWSKASGGTDTQYF
NA,TRBD1,TRBJ1-2,TRBV28,14,TGTGCCAGCAGTCCAGGGGGCGCGTCTTATGGCTACACCTTC,CASSPGGASYGYTF
NA,TRBD2,TRBJ2-3,TRBV24-1,15,TGTGCCACCAGCCCCCGGACTAGCAGCACAGATACGCAGTATTTT,CATSPRTSSTDTQYF
few,NA,TRBJ1-2,TRBV2,15,TGTGCCAGCAGCGCTCGGACAGCTGGGAACTATGGCTACACCTTC,CASSARTAGNYGYTF
NA,NA,TRBJ2-7,TRBV10-1,14,TGCGCCAGCAGTGGGGCAGGGTCCTCCTACGAGCAGTACTTC,CASSGAGSSYEQYF
NA,NA,TRBJ2-1,TRBV14,14,TGTGCCAGCAGCCAAGATGGGCCAAACAATGAGCAGTTCTTC,CASSQDGPNNEQFF
NA,TRBD1,TRBJ2-2,TRBV9,15,TGTGCCAGCAGCGTAGGGACAGGGGAGACCGGGGAGCTGTTTTTT,CASSVGTGETGELFF
NA,TRBD1,TRBJ2-2,TRBV6-6,14,TGTGCCAGCAGTTACTCGGACAGGTTGGGGGAGCTGTTTTTT,CASSYSDRLGELFF
NA,NA,TRBJ1-6,TRBV27,14,TGTGCCAGCAGTTGGGAGCATCATAATTCACCCCTCCACTTT,CASSWEHHNSPLHF
NA,NA,TRBJ2-1,TRBV9,16,TGTGCCAGCAGCCCCGCCAGGGGTCCCCCCTACAATGAGCAGTTCTTC,CASSPARGPPYNEQFF
NA,NA,TRBJ1-1,TRBV28,13,TGTGCCAGCAGTTTATGGACAACCACTGAAGCTTTCTTT,CASSLWTTTEAFF
NA,NA,TRBJ1-2,TRBV30,14,TGTGCCGCCACGAGCGGCCGCGGATATTATGGCTACACCTTC,CAATSGRGYYGYTF
NA,TRBD2,TRBJ2-1,TRBV27,15,TGTGCCAGCAGTTTTGGGACTAGCTCCTACAATGAGCAGTTCTTC,CASSFGTSSYNEQFF
NA,NA,TRBJ2-7,TRBV5-1,14,TGCGCCAGCAGCTCGGGTAGCGCAAGGAACGAGCAGTACTTC,CASSSGSARNEQYF
NA,NA,TRBJ1-4,TRBV4-1,14,TGCGCCAGCAGCCAAGATATCAGCGGAGAAAAACTGTTTTTT,CASSQDISGEKLFF
NA,TRBD1,TRBJ2-7,TRBV7-9,15,TGTGCCAGCAGCTTGGGACAGGGGTTACCCTACGAGCAGTACTTC,CASSLGQGLPYEQYF
NA,NA,TRBJ2-7,TRBV10-3,11,TGTGCCATCAGGGACACCTACGAGCAGTACTTC,CAIRDTYEQYF
NA,TRBD2,TRBJ2-2,TRBV7-6,16,TGTGCCAGCAGCCCGTGGACTAGCGGGAGCTCCGGGGAGCTGTTTTTT,CASSPWTSGSSGELFF
few,NA,TRBJ2-2,TRBV7-2,15,TGTGCCAGCAGCCCAGGACGGGGATCCGGCGGGGAGCTGTTTTTT,CASSPGRGSGGELFF
NA,NA,TRBJ1-5,TRBV19,13,TGTGCCAGTAGTATAGCCAGAGGTCAGCCCCAGCATTTT,CASSIARGQPQHF
NA,NA,TRBJ1-1,TRBV14,19,TGTGCCAGCAGCCAAGAGGTCGGCGGCAGGAGGGCTGGGAACACTGAAGCTTTCTTT,CASSQEVGGRRAGNTEAFF
once,NA,TRBJ1-2,TRBV10-3,12,TGTGCCCTGCGGACAGAGACCTATGGCTACACCTTC,CALRTETYGYTF
NA,TRBD2,TRBJ2-1,TRBV7-9,15,TGTGCCAGCAGCTACGGACTAGCGGTTCTCCATGAGCAGTTCTTC,CASSYGLAVLHEQFF
few,NA,TRBJ2-1,TRBV2,13,TGTGCCAGCACCCCGGGCATCCGGGGTGAGCAGTTCTTC,CASTPGIRGEQFF
NA,NA,TRBJ2-1,TRBV6-4,13,TGTGCCAGCAGTGACATGGGGGCAGGTGAGCAGTTCTTC,CASSDMGAGEQFF
NA,NA,TRBJ2-3,TRBV11-3,13,TGTGCCAGCAGCTTAACGGGGTCTGATACGCAGTATTTT,CASSLTGSDTQYF
NA,TRBD2,TRBJ2-1,TRBV6-4,13,TGTGCCAGCAGTGAGCGGGAGTACAATGAGCAGTTCTTC,CASSEREYNEQFF
NA,NA,TRBJ2-4,TRBV11-2,14,TGTGCCAGCAGCTTAATGGGGAGCCAAAACATTCAGTACTTC,CASSLMGSQNIQYF